This T cell receptor (beta chain) came from a study of shared clonotypes between healthy human individuals. Study results and limitations: The expectation was that sequencing depth would affect clonotype sharing among donors. It was the non-shared clonotypes that had lower generation probabilities than clonotypes shared by all four donors.

Sequencing was performed with immunoSEQ multiplex PCR; in TCRdb, only in-frame clones are kept and a portion is missing. The sample carries some 1 million clones, about 74% recorded once. Only one count was recorded for this clone. What it recognizes is unknown. V was clipped by 4 bases and J by 1 base; unmatched bases: 7. The CDR3 has 16 amino acids. Germline loops: CDR1 MNHNS, CDR2 SASEGT. The sample taken for sequencing was memory CD4+ T cells sorted from blood. Subset denoted: CD45RA-negative fraction. The J gene is TRBJ1-5, the V gene TRBV6-1; 7 bases are a match to TRBD1. This TCR was sampled from a man aged 18-30 years in good health. The CDR3 nucleotides read TGTGCCAGCAGTGCCAAACCGGACAGGAGCAATCAGCCCCAGCATTTT. Protein product: CASSAKPDRSNQPQHF.